This T cell receptor (beta chain) was profiled in a study of a mutant IDH1 vaccine in newly diagnosed glioma. Findings of the study overall: Among patients, around 93% showed immune responses induced by the vaccine.

Sequencing used immunoSEQ multiplex PCR; TCRdb keeps in-frame clones, though not all of them. The sample holds 26,000 or so clones, approximately 82% seen once. Germline-derived CDR1 and CDR2 are SGHNT and YYREEE (reference sequence). The V end lost 3 bases, the J end lost 2 bases, and 12 bases lay between the germline ends. The CDR3 extends over 14 amino acids. A note on this clone: Its antigen is unknown.

Sample time point: week 23, last vaccination. Each vaccine dose was 300 ug of mutant IDH1 20-mer peptide, with topical imiquimod. The sequencing here drew on PBMCs, taken from a glioma patient whose treatment included an IDH1 peptide vaccine. The chain employs TRBV5-4 and TRBJ2-7; D not resolved. The clonotype was recovered from a woman between 25 and 40 years old with glioma. This chain's CDR3 is CASSSDLGTYEQYF. The CDR3 DNA reads as TGTGCCAGCAGCTCAGACCTGGGAACCTACGAGCAGTACTTC.